Shown below are 14 T cell receptor beta chains from a single sample sequenced in a study of tumor-infiltrating lymphocytes in localized non-small cell lung cancer. Some clones are missing from TCRdb's copy, which holds only in-frame ones; the method was immunoSEQ multiplex PCR. Among 6,600 or so clones, around 70% were seen once, and the ten largest hold about 29%. Sequencing was done on a sample of lung tumor tissue. These TCRs come from a human donor with non-small cell lung cancer.

A few counts support this clone. The chain carries TRBV18 and TRBJ1-1, with D perhaps matching TRBD1 (6 bases). The CDR3 is made up of 15 amino acids. The V end lost 6 bases, the J end lost 3 bases, and 17 bases lay between the germline ends. Germline loops: CDR1 KGHSH, CDR2 LQKENI. The CDR3 coding sequence is TGTGCCAGCTCGCTATCTTCAAAGGGGGACACTGAAGCTTTCTTT. The encoded protein is CASSLSSKGDTEAFF.

The chain recombines TRBV19 with TRBJ1-6, with D maybe TRBD1 (6 bases). The germline gives CDR1 LNHDA, CDR2 SQIVND (reference sequence). The CDR3 is 15 residues long. V lost 4 bases and J lost 6, with 13 bases in between. In DNA, the CDR3 is TGTGCCAGTAGTACTGGACAGAGACTTAATTCACCCCTCCACTTT. Translated: CASSTGQRLNSPLHF.

The chain links TRBV9 to TRBJ1-1, with 7 bases matching TRBD1. Germline CDR1 is SGDLS and CDR2 is YYNGEE. The CDR3 is 15 residues long. The junction had 6 bases not matched to a gene; V was cut back by 4 bases and J by 0 bases. CDR3 sequence: CASSRRQGLNTEAFF. CDR3 DNA: TGTGCCAGCAGCAGACGACAGGGCTTGAACACTGAAGCTTTCTTT.

The genes are TRBV5-4 and TRBJ2-1, with D unclear. Germline V gene lookup returns CDR1 SGHNT and CDR2 YYREEE (reference sequence). V was pared by 1 base and J by 0 bases, with 8 bases between. The CDR3 length is 15 residues. In nucleotides, the CDR3 is TGTGCCAGCAGCTTGTCGTCACGCTCCTACAATGAGCAGTTCTTC. This translates into CASSLSSRSYNEQFF.

This clone was recorded a few times. The rearrangement joins TRBV14 to TRBJ2-7, with TRBD1 as a possible D gene (5 bases). This CDR3 comprises 16 residues. Trimming took 4 bases from V and 6 from J, leaving 22 bases between them. In germline, CDR1 is SGHDN, CDR2 FVKESK. The CDR3 DNA is TGTGCCAGCAGCCCGAATTCGATGCCAGGGATGGGCGAGCAGTACTTC. Translated: CASSPNSMPGMGEQYF.

This clone was picked up a small number of times. The V and J genes are TRBV19 and TRBJ2-2; D perhaps matches TRBD1 (6 bases). Trimming stripped 5 bases from V and 3 bases from J, with 13 bases between. This CDR3 comprises 15 residues. Germline V CDR1 and CDR2: LNHDA, SQIVND (reference sequence). CDR3 sequence: CASSSRSGDTGELFF. The CDR3 DNA reads TGTGCCAGTAGTTCGAGGTCAGGGGACACCGGGGAGCTGTTTTTT.

The chain recombines TRBV5-5 with TRBJ2-7; D is ambiguous. CDR3 length equals 15 residues. V was cut by 4 bases and J by 6 bases, with 20 bases left in between. Per germline, CDR1 SGHKS and CDR2 YYEKEE (reference sequence). CDR3 region: CASSAVGTSRTEQYF. The CDR3 coding sequence is TGTGCCAGCAGCGCGGTGGGCACGTCTAGGACCGAGCAGTACTTC. The full variable domain, rest sourced from reference TRBV5-5 and TRBJ2-7, is DAGVTQSPTHLIKTRGQQVTLRCSPISGHKSVSWYQQVLGQGPQFIFQYYEKEERGRGNFPDRFSARQFPNYSSELNVNALLLGDSALYLCASSAVGTSRTEQYFGPGTRLTVT.

The gene calls are TRBV10-3 and TRBJ1-2; D unclear. The CDR3 is 14 residues long. Deletions cut 4 bases from V and 4 bases from J, with 13 bases between. Germline CDR1 reads ENHRY; CDR2 reads SYGVKD. CDR3 loop: CAISASSLFYGYTF. In DNA form, the CDR3 reads TGTGCCATCAGTGCTTCCAGCCTCTTCTATGGCTACACCTTC.

This clone occurred once. The genes are TRBV7-2 and TRBJ2-7, with a weak D call TRBD2 (5 bases). V lost 5 bases and J 4 bases, leaving 12 bases between the germline ends. The germline gives CDR1 SGHTA, CDR2 FQGNSA. This CDR3 spans 13 amino acids. The CDR3 here is CASSPDYRYEQYF. CDR3 sequence (DNA): TGTGCCAGCAGCCCCGACTACCGATACGAGCAGTACTTC.

This clone has only a few counts. The chain has TRBV6-1 and TRBJ1-2, with no clear D. From germline, CDR1 is MNHNS and CDR2 SASEGT. The CDR3 is made up of 12 amino acids. With 5 bases removed from V and 2 bases from J, the gap between germline ends came to 6 bases. The CDR3 reads CASSSSNYGYTF. CDR3 sequence (DNA): TGTGCCAGCAGTTCCTCAAACTATGGCTACACCTTC.

This clone appeared a single time. The chain joins TRBV5-1 to TRBJ2-5; weak D call: TRBD2 (5 bases). CDR1 is SGHRS, CDR2 YFSETQ, per germline. The length of the CDR3 is 14 residues. V gave up 1 base and J gave up 9 bases, with 16 bases separating them. The CDR3 loop reads CASSLHSEEEAQYF. CDR3 sequence (DNA): TGCGCCAGCAGCTTGCACAGTGAAGAGGAGGCCCAGTACTTC.

The J gene is TRBJ2-1, the V gene TRBV11-3; weak D call: TRBD2 (5 bases). V gave up 5 bases and J gave up 3 bases, with 5 bases separating them. Germline-derived CDR1 and CDR2 are SGHNT and YENEEA. The CDR3 extends over 12 amino acids. In nucleotides, the CDR3 is TGTGCCAGCAGCCGGGACTACAATGAGCAGTTCTTC. Encoded protein: CASSRDYNEQFF.

This chain joins TRBV15 and TRBJ2-3, with 11 bases aligning to TRBD2. The germline V gene encodes CDR1 LNHNV and CDR2 YYDKDF (reference sequence). The ends lost 4 bases at V and 6 bases at J; junction bases unmatched: 9. The CDR3 runs 16 residues. The CDR3 protein is CATSTRLAGTFDTQYF. The CDR3 nucleotides read TGTGCCACCAGCACACGACTAGCGGGGACCTTTGATACGCAGTATTTT.

This clone was seen only once. This chain connects TRBV6-5 to TRBJ2-7; 7 bases map to TRBD1. The ends lost 5 bases at V and 2 bases at J; junction bases unmatched: 6. The germline gives CDR1 MNHEY, CDR2 SVGAGI. This CDR3 is 14 amino acids long. The CDR3 region has the DNA TGTGCCAGCAGTCCGGACAGGATAACCTACGAGCAGTACTTC. Translation: CASSPDRITYEQYF.